This entry concerns a single T cell receptor (beta chain). Germline values: CDR1 SGHRS, CDR2 YFSETQ. The CDR3 is made up of 15 amino acids. J gave up 3 bases and V 1 base, and 6 bases lay outside the gene matches. The record originates from a study of technical replicates of blood from several donors. Here immunoSEQ multiplex PCR was the method, and the copy in TCRdb shows in-frame clones only, minus some. This sample has around 68,000 clones, with 75% to 95% found just once. Sequences were obtained from T cells isolated from PBMCs. This sequence joins TRBV5-1 and TRBJ2-7; 8 bases agree with TRBD1. This receptor was identified in a human donor in good health. Some clones in this sample may be carry-over from other donors' samples. The CDR3 sequence: CASSLSTGTGYEQYF. The CDR3 DNA is TGCGCCAGCAGCTTGTCCACCGGGACAGGCTACGAGCAGTACTTC.